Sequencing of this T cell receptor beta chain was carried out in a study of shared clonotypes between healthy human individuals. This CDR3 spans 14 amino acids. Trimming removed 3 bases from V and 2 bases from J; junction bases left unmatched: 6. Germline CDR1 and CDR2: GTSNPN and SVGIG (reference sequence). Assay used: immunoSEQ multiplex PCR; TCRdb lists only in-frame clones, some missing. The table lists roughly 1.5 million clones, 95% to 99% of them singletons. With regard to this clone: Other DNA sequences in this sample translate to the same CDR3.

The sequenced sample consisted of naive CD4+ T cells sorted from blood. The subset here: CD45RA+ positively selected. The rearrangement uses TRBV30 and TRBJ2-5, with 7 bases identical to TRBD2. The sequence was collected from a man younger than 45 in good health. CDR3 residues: CAWSGGGGQETQYF. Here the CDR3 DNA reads TGTGCCTGGAGCGGCGGGGGAGGTCAAGAGACCCAGTACTTC.